This TCR beta chain was sequenced for a study of beta chain features in type 1 diabetes listed by TCRdb under 2018. Regarding the complete study: Mean age, gender distribution, total cell number and subset yield did not differ between patients and healthy donors. In the study, TCRB repertoires of sorted circulating CD4+ T cell subsets from recently diagnosed type 1 diabetes patients were compared with those of matched healthy donors. Whereas all 28 donors provided naive and central memory subsets, regulatory and stem cell-like memory subsets were isolated from just 8 patients and roughly eight healthy donors. A total of roughly 100 million sorted cells were examined across all samples, and the number of cells per subset was strongly correlated with RNA yield.

Broad study findings and their caveats: Because the HLA sub-analyses included only small numbers of individuals, any influence of HLA type on TCRB rearrangement was left unresolved. Naive, central memory and regulatory TCRB repertoires appeared to be more alike among patients than among healthy donors. Shorter templates might have been favored by PCR, but patient and control samples were amplified and corrected together, so both groups would have been affected equally by any skew. Because cDNA rather than genomic DNA was sequenced, highly expressing activated cells could have been over-represented, although no difference in activation and CD3 levels was found between groups. Patients with type 1 diabetes made fewer insertions and deleted more nucleotides at VDJ recombination sites, implying thymic rearrangement abnormalities. In all four CD4+ subsets, TCRB CDR3 length was moderately but significantly shorter in type 1 diabetes patients.

The germline V gene sets CDR1 to SNHLY and CDR2 to FYNNEI. The CDR3 starts with the cysteine, ends with the phenylalanine, and has 14 residues. Only the CDR3 portion is preserved as DNA: 42 bases, with reading frame beginning at the first base. The entire isolated RNA was reverse transcribed using the High Capacity cDNA Reverse Transcription Kit, and thus expressed TCRB transcripts were sequenced. Deep immunoSEQ sequencing was performed on naive, central memory and regulatory T cell samples, with an average of around 3.5 million total reads per sample. Sorted cells were lysed in RLT buffer, and RNA was extracted using DNase-treated RNeasy Micro or Mini kits according to cell number. To prevent cross-contamination, every cell subset was processed on its own, while patient and healthy donor samples were processed together. TCRB sequences were amplified from cDNA with the immunoSEQ multiplex PCR, producing 87-bp fragments spanning the CDR3 region. Sequencing of the amplicons was performed on the Illumina HiSeq platform. As for how the authors treated the data: Synthetic template baselines were used to correct PCR bias computationally, reads within Hamming distance 2 were collapsed together, and singletons that could not be merged were discarded. Reads were aligned against IMGT to assign V, D and J genes, CDR3 length and insertions or deletions at six rearrangement sites. Within each subset, clonotype counts were normalized to sorted cell number, and only after that were true diversity and Gini coefficients computed with the tcR R package. Repertoire sharing was quantified using the overlap coefficient calculated on TCRB nucleotide sequences. As a proxy for the pre-selection repertoire, out-of-frame TCRB sequences from naive cells were analyzed. The table was pulled from immuneACCESS by TCRdb, which kept in-frame rearrangements only. Such tables lose some clones; where checked, under half of the loss comes from unresolved V genes, and the rest has no known cause. The V and J calls and clone size were taken over from that table, and D and trimming were inferred from the DNA. The sample table holds roughly 300,000 clones, of which roughly 13% were seen once. The leading ten clones occupy about 0.016% of the sample.

Each donor gave one peripheral blood draw, averaging approximately 120 mL, which was collected into heparinised tubes. A BD FACSAria II and a panel including CD45RO, CCR7, CD25, CD127, CD95 and CD27 were used to sort naive, central memory, regulatory and stem cell-like memory CD4+ T cells. A purity above 95% was achieved for all sorted populations. PBMCs were isolated right away by Lymphoprep density gradient centrifugation and were stained directly, without culture. So that batch effects would be minimized, each experiment stained and sorted samples in pairs, pairing one healthy donor with one patient. In its sample, this clone was seen a few times. It lacks a known antigen. Mismatch with germline at one junction end may stem from a read error.

The sequenced material came from naive CD4+ T cells from blood. The cell subset or site label here, explained by the study, means: true naive CD4+ T cells. Recombination connected TRBV2 to TRBJ1-2, and 7 bases in between align with TRBD1. This clonotype was obtained from a man aged 25-45 years with type 1 diabetes. In nucleotides, the sequence is TGTGCCAGCAGGGAAGGGGCAGGGGGCTATGGCTACACCTTC. Its amino acids are CASREGAGGYGYTF.